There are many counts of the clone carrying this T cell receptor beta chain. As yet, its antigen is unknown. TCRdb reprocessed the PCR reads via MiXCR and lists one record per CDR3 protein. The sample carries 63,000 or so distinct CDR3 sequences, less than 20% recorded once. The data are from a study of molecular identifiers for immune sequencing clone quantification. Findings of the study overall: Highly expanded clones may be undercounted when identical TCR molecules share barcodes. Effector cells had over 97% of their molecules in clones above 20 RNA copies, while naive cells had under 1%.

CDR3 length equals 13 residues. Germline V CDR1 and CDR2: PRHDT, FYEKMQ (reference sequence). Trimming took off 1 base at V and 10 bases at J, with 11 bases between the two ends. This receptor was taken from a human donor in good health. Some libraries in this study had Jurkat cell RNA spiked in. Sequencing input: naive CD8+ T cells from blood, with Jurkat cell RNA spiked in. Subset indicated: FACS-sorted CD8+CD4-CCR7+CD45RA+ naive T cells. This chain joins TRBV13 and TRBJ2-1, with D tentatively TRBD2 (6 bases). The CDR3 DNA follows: TGTGCCAGCAGCTTAGTACTAGCCGGGGAGCAGTTCTTC. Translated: CASSLVLAGEQFF.